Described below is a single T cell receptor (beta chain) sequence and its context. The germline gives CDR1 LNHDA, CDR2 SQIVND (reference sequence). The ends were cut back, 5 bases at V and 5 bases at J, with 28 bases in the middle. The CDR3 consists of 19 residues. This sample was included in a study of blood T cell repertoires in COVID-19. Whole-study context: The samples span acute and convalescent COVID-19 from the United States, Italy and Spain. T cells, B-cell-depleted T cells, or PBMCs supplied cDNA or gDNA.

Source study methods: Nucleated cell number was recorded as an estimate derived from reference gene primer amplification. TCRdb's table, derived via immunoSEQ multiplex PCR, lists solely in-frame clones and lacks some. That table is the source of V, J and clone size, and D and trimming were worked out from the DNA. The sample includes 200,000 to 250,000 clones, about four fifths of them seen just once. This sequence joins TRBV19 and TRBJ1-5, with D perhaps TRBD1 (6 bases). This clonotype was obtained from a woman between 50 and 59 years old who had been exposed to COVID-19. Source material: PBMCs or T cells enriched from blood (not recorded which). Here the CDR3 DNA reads TGTGCCAGTAGTCGAGACAGGACCCGCTTATCGCGGGGGGATCAGCCCCAGCATTTT. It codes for CASSRDRTRLSRGDQPQHF.